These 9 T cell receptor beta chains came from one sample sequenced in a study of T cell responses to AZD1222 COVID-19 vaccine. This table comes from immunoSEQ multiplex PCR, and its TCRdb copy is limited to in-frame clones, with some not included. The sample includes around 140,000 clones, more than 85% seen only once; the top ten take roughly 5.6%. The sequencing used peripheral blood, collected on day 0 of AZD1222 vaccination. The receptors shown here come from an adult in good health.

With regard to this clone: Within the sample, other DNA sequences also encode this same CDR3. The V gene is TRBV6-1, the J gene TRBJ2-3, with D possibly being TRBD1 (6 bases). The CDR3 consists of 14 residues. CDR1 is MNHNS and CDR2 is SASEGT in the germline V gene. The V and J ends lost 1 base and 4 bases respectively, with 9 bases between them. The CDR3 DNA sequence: TGTGCCAGCAGTGAAGGGCAGGGGCCAGATACGCAGTATTTT. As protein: CASSEGQGPDTQYF.

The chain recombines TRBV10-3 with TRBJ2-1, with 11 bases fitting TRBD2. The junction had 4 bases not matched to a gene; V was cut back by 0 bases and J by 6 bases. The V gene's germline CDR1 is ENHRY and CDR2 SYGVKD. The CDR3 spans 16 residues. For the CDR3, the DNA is TGTGCCATCAGTGAGTCGGGTAGCGGGGGGGCCAATGAGCAGTTCTTC. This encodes CAISESGSGGANEQFF.

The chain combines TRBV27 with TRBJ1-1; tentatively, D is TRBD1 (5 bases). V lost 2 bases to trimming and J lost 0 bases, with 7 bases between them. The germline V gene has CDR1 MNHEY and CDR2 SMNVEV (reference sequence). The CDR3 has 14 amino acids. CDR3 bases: TGTGCCAGCAGTTTAAGGGGAATGAACACTGAAGCTTTCTTT. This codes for CASSLRGMNTEAFF.

For the CDR3, the DNA is TGTGCCAGCAGCGTACTGTGGAACACTGAAGCTTTCTTT. Translated: CASSVLWNTEAFF. This chain uses TRBV9 with TRBJ1-1, with D unresolved. The CDR3 has 13 amino acids. Germline CDR1 and CDR2: SGDLS and YYNGEE. V lost 1 base and J 1 base, leaving 5 bases between the germline ends.

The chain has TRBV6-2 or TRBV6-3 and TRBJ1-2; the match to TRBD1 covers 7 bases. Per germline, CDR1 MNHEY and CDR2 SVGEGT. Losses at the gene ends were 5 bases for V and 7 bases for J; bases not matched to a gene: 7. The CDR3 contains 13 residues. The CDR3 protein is CASSPGQAAGYTF. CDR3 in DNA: TGTGCCAGCAGTCCCGGACAGGCGGCTGGCTACACCTTC.

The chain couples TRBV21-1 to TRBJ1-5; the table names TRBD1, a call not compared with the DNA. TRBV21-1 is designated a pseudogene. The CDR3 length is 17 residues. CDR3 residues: CASSKVGRFYSNQPQHF. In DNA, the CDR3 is TGTGCCAGCAGCAAAGTGGGCAGGTTTTATAGCAATCAGCCCCAGCATTTT.

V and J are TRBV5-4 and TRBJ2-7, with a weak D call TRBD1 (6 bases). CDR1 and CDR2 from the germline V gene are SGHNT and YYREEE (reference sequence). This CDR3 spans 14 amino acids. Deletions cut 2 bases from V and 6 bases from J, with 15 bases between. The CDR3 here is CASSLSDRSGEQYF. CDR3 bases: TGTGCCAGCAGCTTAAGCGACAGGTCGGGCGAGCAGTACTTC.

The CDR3: CATSSGEVGGFRNEQFF. DNA of the CDR3: TGTGCCACCAGCAGTGGGGAAGTTGGGGGTTTTAGAAATGAGCAGTTCTTC. This sequence joins TRBV15 and TRBJ2-1, with D perhaps TRBD1 or TRBD2 (5 bases each). V lost 3 bases, J lost 7 bases, and 22 bases lay in between. Germline CDR1 is LNHNV and CDR2 is YYDKDF (reference sequence). CDR3 length: 17 residues.

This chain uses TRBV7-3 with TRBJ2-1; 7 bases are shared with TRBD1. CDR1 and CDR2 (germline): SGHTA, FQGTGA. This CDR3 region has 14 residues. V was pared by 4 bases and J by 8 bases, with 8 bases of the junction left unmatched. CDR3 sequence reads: CASSSTGIKDEQFF. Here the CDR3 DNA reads TGTGCCAGCAGCTCGACAGGGATTAAGGATGAGCAGTTCTTC.